These T cell receptor beta chains were read from a single sample in a study of cytomegalovirus exposure and HLA in healthy donors. Here immunoSEQ multiplex PCR was the method, and the copy in TCRdb shows in-frame clones only, minus some. Of around 180,000 clones in the sample, approximately 82% are singletons; the top ten hold 1.2%. Specimen: PBMCs. All receptors come from a girl aged 2-10 years in good health and CMV-seropositive. The CDR3 runs from the conserved cysteine through the conserved F or W. The order of the fields is D gene, V gene, J gene, CDR3 protein, CDR3 DNA. A D gene is named only where the DNA matches it firmly.

d_gene: TRBD1; v_gene: TRBV7-2; j_gene: TRBJ2-3; CDR3aa: CASSLDARTGSDTQYF; CDR3nt: TGTGCCAGCAGCTTAGACGCCCGGACAGGCTCAGATACGCAGTATTTT
d_gene: TRBD1; v_gene: TRBV7-3; j_gene: TRBJ1-1; CDR3aa: CASSPGTGSTEAFF; CDR3nt: TGTGCCAGCAGCCCCGGGACAGGGTCGACTGAAGCTTTCTTT
d_gene: TRBD2; v_gene: TRBV30; j_gene: TRBJ2-6; CDR3aa: CALSTSGSSGANVLTF; CDR3nt: TGTGCCCTATCTACTAGCGGGAGTAGTGGGGCCAACGTCCTGACTTTC
d_gene: -; v_gene: TRBV5-1; j_gene: TRBJ1-2; CDR3aa: CASRPGPNYGYTF; CDR3nt: TGCGCCAGCAGACCAGGGCCGAACTATGGCTACACCTTC
d_gene: -; v_gene: TRBV5-4; j_gene: TRBJ1-1; CDR3aa: CASSYPTGNTEAFF; CDR3nt: TGTGCCAGCAGCTATCCGACAGGGAACACTGAAGCTTTCTTT
d_gene: -; v_gene: TRBV5-6; j_gene: TRBJ2-2; CDR3aa: CATTRTPNTGELFF; CDR3nt: TGTGCCACGACCCGGACACCGAACACCGGGGAGCTGTTTTTT
d_gene: TRBD1; v_gene: TRBV4-1; j_gene: TRBJ1-1; CDR3aa: CASSRPGQRNTEAFF; CDR3nt: TGCGCCAGCAGCCGACCGGGACAGAGGAACACTGAAGCTTTCTTT
d_gene: -; v_gene: TRBV11-3; j_gene: TRBJ2-2; CDR3aa: CASSLTGSLTGELFF; CDR3nt: TGTGCCAGCAGCTTAACCGGGTCCCTCACCGGGGAGCTGTTTTTT
d_gene: TRBD1; v_gene: TRBV19; j_gene: TRBJ2-3; CDR3aa: CASSITGGTDTQYF; CDR3nt: TGTGCCAGTAGTATTACAGGGGGGACAGATACGCAGTATTTT
d_gene: TRBD2; v_gene: TRBV14; j_gene: TRBJ2-2; CDR3aa: CASSPSEAGGTGELFF; CDR3nt: TGTGCCAGCAGCCCCTCCGAGGCGGGAGGAACCGGGGAGCTGTTTTTT